This TCR beta chain was recorded in a study of blood T cells in healthy people across ages. Sample-barcoded 5' priming and a J-beta primer mix drove a second PCR of roughly 7 to 11 cycles. Via MiXCR, TCRdb re-called the 5' RACE reads, giving one row per CDR3 protein. The sample consists of about 780,000 distinct CDR3 sequences, 20% to 30% of them appearing once. Study conclusions and caveats: In these data, TCR beta diversity tracked strongly with naive T cell percentage.

This clonotype was seen a handful of times. Its antigen is not known. A read error may be the cause here, since a much bigger clone is one base away. Each donor supplied roughly 9 milliliters of peripheral blood. Germline assignment: CDR1 MDHEN and CDR2 SYDVKM. The CDR3 length is 13 residues. V shed 3 bases and J shed 0 bases, with 2 bases lying between them. In addition, the sample was reused for a study of T cells of mothers and their children. That publication notes: Each child contributed 2.5 million to 3.5 million TCR beta CDR3 reads, while each mother contributed over 9.5 million.

The chain couples TRBV28 to TRBJ2-2; D is unresolved. The sequenced sample was blood. This TCR was recovered from a boy younger than 18 in good health. CDR3 DNA sequence: TGTGCCAGCAGTTTTTCGAACACCGGGGAGCTGTTTTTT. Protein: CASSFSNTGELFF. Looking up the rest from reference TRBV28 and TRBJ2-2 gives the full variable domain: DVKVTQSSRYLVKRTGEKVFLECVQDMDHENMFWYRQDPGLGLRLIYFSYDVKMKEKGDIPEGYSVSREKKERFSLILESASTNQTSMYLCASSFSNTGELFFGEGSRLTVL.